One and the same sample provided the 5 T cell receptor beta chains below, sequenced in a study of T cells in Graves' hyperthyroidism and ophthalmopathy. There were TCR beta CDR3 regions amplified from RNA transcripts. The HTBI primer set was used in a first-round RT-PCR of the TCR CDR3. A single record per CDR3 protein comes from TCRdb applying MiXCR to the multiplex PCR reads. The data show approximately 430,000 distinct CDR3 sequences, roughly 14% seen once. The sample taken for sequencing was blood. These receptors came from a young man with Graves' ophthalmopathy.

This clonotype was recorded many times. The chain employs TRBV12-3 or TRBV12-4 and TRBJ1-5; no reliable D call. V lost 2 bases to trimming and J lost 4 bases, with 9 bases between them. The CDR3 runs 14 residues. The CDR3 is CASSLSALNQPQHF. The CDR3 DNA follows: TGTGCCAGCAGTTTATCTGCCCTAAATCAGCCCCAGCATTTT.

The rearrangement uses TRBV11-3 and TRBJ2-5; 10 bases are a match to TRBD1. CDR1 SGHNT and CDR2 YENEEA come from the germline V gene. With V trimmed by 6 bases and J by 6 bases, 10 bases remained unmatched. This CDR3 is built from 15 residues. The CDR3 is CASRSPGQGYQTQYF. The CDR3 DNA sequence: TGTGCCAGCAGAAGCCCGGGACAGGGGTATCAGACCCAGTACTTC.

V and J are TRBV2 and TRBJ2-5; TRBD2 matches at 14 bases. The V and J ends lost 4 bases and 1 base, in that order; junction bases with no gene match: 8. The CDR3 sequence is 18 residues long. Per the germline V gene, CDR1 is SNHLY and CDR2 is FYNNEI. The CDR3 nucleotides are TGTGCCAGCAGTGCTTTTAGACTAGCGGGAGGGGGCCAAGAGACCCAGTACTTC. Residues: CASSAFRLAGGGQETQYF.

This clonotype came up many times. CDR3 DNA: TGTGCCAGCAGCTTCGGGGGCGACCCAGAGACCCAGTACTTC. The encoded protein is CASSFGGDPETQYF. The chain employs TRBV11-2 and TRBJ2-5; TRBD1 or TRBD2 may be the D gene (6 bases each). Looked up from germline, CDR1 is SGHAT and CDR2 is FQNNGV. With 3 bases removed from V and 4 bases from J, the gap between germline ends came to 12 bases. The CDR3 totals 14 residues.

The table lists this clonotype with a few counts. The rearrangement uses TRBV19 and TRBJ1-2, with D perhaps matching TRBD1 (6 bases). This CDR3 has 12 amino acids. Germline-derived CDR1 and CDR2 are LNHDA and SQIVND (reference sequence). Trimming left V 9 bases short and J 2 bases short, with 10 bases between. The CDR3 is CASLQGNYGYTF. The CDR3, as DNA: TGTGCCAGCCTTCAGGGGAACTATGGCTACACCTTC.